This T cell receptor (beta chain) was identified in a study of T cell repertoires in cytomegalovirus infection. Study overall: Public TCR beta signature analysis indicated the presence of both CMV infection and matching HLA type. Findings and limits, study-wide: The ex vivo response was dominated by HLA-C-restricted CMV-specific TCR beta clonotypes. Summed frequency of shared TCR beta families picked out CMV carriers who also had the relevant HLA.

About this clonotype itself: The antigen remains unidentified.

CDR1 and CDR2 (germline): LNHNV, YYDKDF (reference sequence). This CDR3 comprises 15 residues. Trimming shortened V by 0 bases and J by 1 base, and 8 bases separated the two germline ends. MiXCR was run by TCRdb on the reads, yielding one entry per CDR3 protein. The repertoire holds about 52,000 distinct CDR3 sequences, with about 20% as singletons. The material was CD8+ T cells from cultured PBMCs, obtained from culture after CMV antigen stimulation. The chain uses TRBV15 and TRBJ2-3; D ambiguous. This sequence originates from a human donor in good health (CMV status not recorded). Some clones in this sample may be carry-over from other donors' samples. The CDR3 coding sequence is TGTGCCACCAGCAGAGAATCAAGAGGCACAGATACGCAGTATTTT. Its translation: CATSRESRGTDTQYF.